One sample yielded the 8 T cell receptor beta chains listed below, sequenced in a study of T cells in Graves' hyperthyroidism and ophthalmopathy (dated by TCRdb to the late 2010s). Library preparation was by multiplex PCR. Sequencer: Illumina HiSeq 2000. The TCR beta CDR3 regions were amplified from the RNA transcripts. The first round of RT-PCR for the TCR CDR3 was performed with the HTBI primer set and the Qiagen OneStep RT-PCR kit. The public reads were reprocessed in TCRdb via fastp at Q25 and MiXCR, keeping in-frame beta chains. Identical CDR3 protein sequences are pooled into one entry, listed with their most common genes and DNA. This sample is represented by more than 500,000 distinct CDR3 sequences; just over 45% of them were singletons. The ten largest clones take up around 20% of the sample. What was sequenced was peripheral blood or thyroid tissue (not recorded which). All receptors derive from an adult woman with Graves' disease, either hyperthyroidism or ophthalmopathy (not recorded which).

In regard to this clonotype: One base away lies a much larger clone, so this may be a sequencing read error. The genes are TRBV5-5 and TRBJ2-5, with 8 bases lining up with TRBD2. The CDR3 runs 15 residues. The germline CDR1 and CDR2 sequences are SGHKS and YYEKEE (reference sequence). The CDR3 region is CAGSQPREGGETQYF. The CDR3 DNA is TGTGCCGGCAGCCAGCCCCGGGAGGGTGGGGAGACCCAGTACTTC.

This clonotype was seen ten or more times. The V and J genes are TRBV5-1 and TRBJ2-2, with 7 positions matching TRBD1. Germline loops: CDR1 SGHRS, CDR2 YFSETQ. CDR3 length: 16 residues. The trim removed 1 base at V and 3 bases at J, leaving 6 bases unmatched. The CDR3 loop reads CASSLQQGRDTGELFF. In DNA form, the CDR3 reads TGCGCCAGCAGCTTGCAACAGGGGCGAGACACCGGGGAGCTGTTTTTT.

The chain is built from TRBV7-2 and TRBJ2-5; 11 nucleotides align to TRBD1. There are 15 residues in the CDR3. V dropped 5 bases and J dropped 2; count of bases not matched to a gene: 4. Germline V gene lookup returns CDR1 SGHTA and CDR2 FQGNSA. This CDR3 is CASSLDRGRQETQYF. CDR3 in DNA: TGTGCCAGCAGCCTGGACAGGGGGCGACAAGAGACCCAGTACTTC.

The CDR3 bases are TGCGCCAGCAGCTTGGGGGCACAGGGGCCGAATCAGCCCCAGCATTTT. Translating gives CASSLGAQGPNQPQHF. The chain has TRBV5-1 and TRBJ1-5; 7 positions match TRBD1. Germline CDR1 and CDR2: SGHRS and YFSETQ. The length of the CDR3 is 16 residues. The V gene end was trimmed by 0 bases and the J gene end by 4 bases; junction bases not matched to a gene: 7. The variable domain in full, completed from reference TRBV5-1 and TRBJ1-5, reads KAGVTQTPRYLIKTRGQQVTLSCSPISGHRSVSWYQQTPGQGLQFLFEYFSETQRNKGNFPGRFSGRQFSNSRSEMNVSTLELGDSALYLCASSLGAQGPNQPQHFGDGTRLSIL.

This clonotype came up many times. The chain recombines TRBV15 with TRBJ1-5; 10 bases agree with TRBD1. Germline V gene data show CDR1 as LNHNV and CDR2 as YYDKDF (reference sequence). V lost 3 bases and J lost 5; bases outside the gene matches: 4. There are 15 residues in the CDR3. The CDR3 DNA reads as TGTGCCACCAGCAGCCGGGACAGGGGAGATCAGCCCCAGCATTTT. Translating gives CATSSRDRGDQPQHF.

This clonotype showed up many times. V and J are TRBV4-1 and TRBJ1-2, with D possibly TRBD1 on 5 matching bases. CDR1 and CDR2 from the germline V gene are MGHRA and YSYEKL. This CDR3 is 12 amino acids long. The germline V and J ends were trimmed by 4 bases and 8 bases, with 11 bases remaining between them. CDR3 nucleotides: TGCGCCAGCAGCCGCGGGGGATCCGGCTACACCTTC. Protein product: CASSRGGSGYTF.

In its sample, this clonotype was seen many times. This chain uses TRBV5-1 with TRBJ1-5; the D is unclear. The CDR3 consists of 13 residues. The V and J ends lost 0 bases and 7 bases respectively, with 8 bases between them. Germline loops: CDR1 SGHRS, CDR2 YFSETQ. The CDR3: CASSLEWGQPQHF. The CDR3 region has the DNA TGCGCCAGCAGCTTGGAATGGGGACAGCCCCAGCATTTT.

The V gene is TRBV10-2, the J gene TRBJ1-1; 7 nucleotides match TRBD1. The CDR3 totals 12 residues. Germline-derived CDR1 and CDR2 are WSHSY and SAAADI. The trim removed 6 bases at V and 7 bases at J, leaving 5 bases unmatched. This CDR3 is CASRLGQSEAFF. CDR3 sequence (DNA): TGCGCCAGCAGGTTGGGACAGAGTGAAGCTTTCTTT.